A single T cell receptor (beta chain) is shown here with its context. Antigen unknown. Germline V gene sequence: CDR1 SGHAT, CDR2 FQDESV (reference sequence). The CDR3 contains 15 residues. This record comes from a study of OX40 agonist ivuxolimab in advanced cancers. Notes on the study in general: CD4+ and CD8+ blood T cells expanded clonally by week 6 at 0.1 to 3.0 mg/kg.

Measured with immunoSEQ multiplex PCR; TCRdb has only the in-frame clones, and not every one. Of around 67,000 clones in the sample, 80% were seen once. V and J are TRBV11-1 and TRBJ2-5, with 8 nucleotides matching TRBD1. The DNA end favors TRBJ2-7, so the J call may be wrong. This TCR derives from an adult with an advanced solid tumor such as melanoma, head and neck, liver or kidney cancer. Sequences were derived from CD4+ or CD8+ T cells sorted from blood, sampled in a trial of the OX40 agonist ivuxolimab. The CDR3 bases are TGTGCCAGCAGCTTGGACAGGGTGGCCTCCTACGAGCAGTACTTC. Its translation: CASSLDRVASYEQYF.